This T cell receptor beta chain originates from a study of T cells in Graves' hyperthyroidism and ophthalmopathy. Diagnosing involved the use of clinical symptoms, serum thyroxine and TRAb, thyroid ultrasound and orbital computed tomography. The CDR3 totals 12 residues. Trimming took off 6 bases at V and 3 bases at J, with 12 bases between the two ends. The germline CDR1 and CDR2 sequences are SQVTM and ANQGSEA. RNA transcripts were the template for amplifying TCR beta CDR3 regions. HTBI primers drove first-round RT-PCR of the TCR CDR3. TCRdb analysed the multiplex PCR reads with MiXCR anew, one entry per CDR3 protein. The repertoire includes 550,000 to 600,000 distinct CDR3 sequences, about 45% of them detected once, and 19% sits in the top ten. This clonotype has a count of ten or more.

The sequence came from an adult woman with Graves' disease, either hyperthyroidism or ophthalmopathy (not recorded which). What was sequenced was peripheral blood or thyroid tissue (not recorded which). V and J are TRBV29-1 and TRBJ2-7; a possible D gene is TRBD2 (6 bases). The CDR3, as DNA: TGCAGCGTGCGGGGCCCCCACTACGAGCAGTACTTC. Translation gives CSVRGPHYEQYF.